Listed below are T cell receptor beta chains from one sample, sequenced in a study of blood T cell repertoires in COVID-19. TCRdb's table, derived via immunoSEQ multiplex PCR, lists solely in-frame clones and lacks some. The sample records 60,000 to 75,000 clones, roughly two thirds being singletons. The source material was PBMCs or T cells enriched from blood (not recorded which). All receptors come from a woman aged 60-70 years who had been exposed to COVID-19. Each CDR3 is given with its conserved first and last residue. The D gene is left open where the match is weak. Size is stated for part of the rows, as once, few or many counts, or as a class when the clone is expanded.

V gene	J gene	D gene	clone size	CDR3 DNA	CDR3 protein
TRBV7-3	TRBJ1-1	NA	NA	TGTGCCAGCAGCTTAACTAGCGGGGTACAAGGCGTAGCTTTCTTT	CASSLTSGVQGVAFF
TRBV10-1	TRBJ2-3	TRBD2	many	TGCGCCAGCAGCGGGAGGAGTCCACTAAGCACAGATACGCAGTATTTT	CASSGRSPLSTDTQYF
TRBV6-5	TRBJ2-7	NA	NA	TGTGCCACCCGGGGAGCCTACGAGCAGTACTTC	CATRGAYEQYF
TRBV6-5	TRBJ2-1	TRBD2	NA	TGTGCCGCCGGGGGGTTCCATGAGCAGTTCTTC	CAAGGFHEQFF
TRBV5-1	TRBJ2-1	NA	NA	TGCGCCAGCAGCCCTGGACACAGTTACAATGAGCAGTTCTTC	CASSPGHSYNEQFF
TRBV7-9	TRBJ2-5	TRBD1	NA	TGTGCCAGCAGCTCCCGGACAGGGGGCTTCTTGCAAGAGACCCAGTACTTC	CASSSRTGGFLQETQYF
TRBV15	TRBJ1-5	TRBD1	NA	TGTGCCACCAGCAGAGCGGACAGGGCACACAATCAGCCCCAGCATTTT	CATSRADRAHNQPQHF
TRBV4-2	TRBJ1-3	NA	NA	TGTGCCAGCAGCCAAAGGGGCTCTGGAAACACCATATATTTT	CASSQRGSGNTIYF
TRBV7-2	TRBJ1-5	NA	NA	TGTGCCAGCAGCTTAGGGGGGGGCGGGCAGCCCCAGCATTTT	CASSLGGGGQPQHF
TRBV6-5	TRBJ1-1	NA	NA	TGTGCCAGCCAATGGGGCTACACTGAAGCTTTCTTT	CASQWGYTEAFF
TRBV19	TRBJ1-5	TRBD1	NA	TGTGCCAGTAGTTGGGACAGCAGTAATCAGCCCCAGCATTTT	CASSWDSSNQPQHF
TRBV18	TRBJ2-2	NA	NA	TGTGCCAGCTCACCACCTTCTAGCGCCAACACCGGGGAGCTGTTTTTT	CASSPPSSANTGELFF
TRBV7-8	TRBJ1-1	NA	NA	TGTGCCAGCAGCCCAGGTGTTTCTGAAGCTTTCTTT	CASSPGVSEAFF
TRBV21-1	TRBJ1-5	NA	NA	TGTGCCAGCACCCTCACAGGGCCCAATCAGCCCCAGCATTTT	CASTLTGPNQPQHF
TRBV28	TRBJ1-5	NA	NA	TGTGCCAGCAGTTTGGGACACCCTCTAGCCCAGCATTTT	CASSLGHPLAQHF
TRBV2	TRBJ2-7	TRBD1	NA	TGTGCCAGCAGGGAAGGGGGGACAGGACCCGAGCAGTACTTC	CASREGGTGPEQYF
TRBV6-5	TRBJ1-5	NA	once	TGTGCCAGCCTAGAAGCCCCCCATAGCAATCAGCCCCAGCATTTT	CASLEAPHSNQPQHF
TRBV7-2	TRBJ2-2	NA	NA	TGTGCCAGCAGCTCACCTATGAACACCGGGGAGCTGTTTTTT	CASSSPMNTGELFF
TRBV10-3	TRBJ2-7	NA	NA	TGTGCCATCAGTGAGTCCGGCGAGCAGTACTTC	CAISESGEQYF
TRBV9	TRBJ2-3	NA	NA	TGTGCCAGCAGCGTTACTCTCACAGATACGCAGTATTTT	CASSVTLTDTQYF
TRBV7-2	TRBJ2-1	TRBD2	NA	TGTGCCAGCAGCCCCGATCTAGCGGGGCTCCACAATGAGCAGTTCTTC	CASSPDLAGLHNEQFF
TRBV7-3	TRBJ1-2	NA	few	TGTGCCAGCAGCGCAACAGGGTCCGGAGGCTACACCTTC	CASSATGSGGYTF
TRBV5-5	TRBJ2-7	NA	few	TGTGCCAGCAGCTTGGGGGGGACTTTGTACGAGCAGTACTTC	CASSLGGTLYEQYF
TRBV10-3	TRBJ1-5	TRBD1	few	TGTGCCTCCAGACAGGGGAACCAGCCCCAGCATTTT	CASRQGNQPQHF
TRBV29-1	TRBJ2-7	TRBD2	NA	TGCAGCGTGCGGGGGGTAGACGCGTACGAGCAGTACTTC	CSVRGVDAYEQYF
TRBV14	TRBJ2-2	NA	NA	TGTGCCAGCAGCCAAGCAAACACCGGGGAGCTGTTTTTT	CASSQANTGELFF
TRBV5-1	TRBJ1-2	TRBD1	NA	TGCGCCAGCAGCGAGAGACAGGGTGATAACTATGGCTACACCTTC	CASSERQGDNYGYTF
TRBV5-1	TRBJ1-5	NA	NA	TGCGCCAGCAGCTTGGACGGTGCCCAGGGTAGCAATCAGCCCCAGCATTTT	CASSLDGAQGSNQPQHF
TRBV2	TRBJ2-7	NA	once	TGTGCCAGCAGTTTCCGCTACGAGCAGTACTTC	CASSFRYEQYF
TRBV25-1	TRBJ2-7	NA	NA	TGTGCCAGCAGTTTCGGACGGGGCGAGCAGTACTTC	CASSFGRGEQYF
TRBV3-1/TRBV3-2	TRBJ2-5	NA	NA	TGTGCCAGCAGCCAAGATTGGAGAGGTGAGACCCAGTACTTC	CASSQDWRGETQYF
TRBV27	TRBJ2-2	NA	NA	TGTGCCAGCAGTTTAACAGGGCCCGGGGAGCTGTTTTTT	CASSLTGPGELFF
TRBV5-1	TRBJ1-6	TRBD1	NA	TGCGCCAGCAGCTTACTGGGGACAGGGAATTCACCCCTCCACTTT	CASSLLGTGNSPLHF
TRBV7-9	TRBJ2-5	TRBD2	NA	TGTGCCAGCAGCCGGGGGGGAGAGACCCAGTACTTC	CASSRGGETQYF
TRBV30	TRBJ1-2	NA	NA	TGTGCCTGGAGGGCCCTTGCGGGGGACAACTATGGCTACACCTTC	CAWRALAGDNYGYTF
TRBV2	TRBJ2-3	NA	few	TGTGCCAGCCCAGGGCCCACAGATACGCAGTATTTT	CASPGPTDTQYF
TRBV19	TRBJ1-5	NA	few	TGTGCCAGTAGCATCCGATTGGGGCTGGAACAGCCCCAGCATTTT	CASSIRLGLEQPQHF
TRBV28	TRBJ2-4	TRBD1	NA	TGTGCCAGCAGTTCAGGGACAGGGCCATACATTCAGTACTTC	CASSSGTGPYIQYF
TRBV4-3	TRBJ2-3	NA	once	TGCGCCAGCAGCCAGGGAGACTCAGATACGCAGTATTTT	CASSQGDSDTQYF
TRBV29-1	TRBJ1-5	NA	many	TGCAGCGTACAAGAGGGATACGGCAATCAGCCCCAGCATTTT	CSVQEGYGNQPQHF
TRBV6-2/TRBV6-3	TRBJ2-2	NA	NA	TGTGCCAGCAGTCGGACACGGAACACCGGGGAGCTGTTTTTT	CASSRTRNTGELFF
TRBV24-1	TRBJ2-1	NA	NA	TGTGCCACCAGTGACTACAGGAGGGATGGTGAGCAGTTCTTC	CATSDYRRDGEQFF
TRBV7-7	TRBJ1-2	TRBD1	few	TGTGCTAGCAGTTGGGGTCGGACAGGGAGGCATGGCTACACCTTC	CASSWGRTGRHGYTF
TRBV10-3	TRBJ2-2	NA	NA	TGTGCCATCAGCCAGGTCGCCGGGGAGCTGTTTTTT	CAISQVAGELFF
TRBV11-2	TRBJ1-5	NA	few	TGTGCCAGCAGCTTAGTGGGAGGGACCCGCTACATGCCCCAGCATTTT	CASSLVGGTRYMPQHF
TRBV6-6	TRBJ2-7	TRBD1	NA	TGTGCCAGCAGCCGCCCAGACAGGGGGGGTTCCTACGAGCAGTACTTC	CASSRPDRGGSYEQYF
TRBV7-8	TRBJ1-3	NA	many	TGTGCCAGCAGCCTAGGTCCCCGGGATCGGATATATTTT	CASSLGPRDRIYF
TRBV19	TRBJ1-1	NA	once	TGTGCCAGTAGTAAACGGGGTGGCACTGAAGCTTTCTTT	CASSKRGGTEAFF
TRBV14	TRBJ2-1	TRBD2	NA	TGTGCCAGCAGCCAAGTCTTCTCGAGTGTAGCGGGAGCAAATGAGCAGTTCTTC	CASSQVFSSVAGANEQFF
TRBV27	TRBJ1-6	NA	NA	TGTGCCAGCAGTCTCCAAAACCGGGGCTATAATTCACCCCTCCACTTT	CASSLQNRGYNSPLHF
TRBV29-1	TRBJ1-1	NA	once	TGCAGCGTCACCGACAGCTTTAACACTGAAGCTTTCTTT	CSVTDSFNTEAFF
TRBV2	TRBJ2-7	TRBD1	NA	TGTGCCAGATCGACAGGGAGCTACGAGCAGTACTTC	CARSTGSYEQYF